This T cell receptor (beta chain) was identified during a study of blood T cell repertoires in COVID-19. Study-wide context: T cells, B-cell-depleted T cells, or PBMCs provided the cDNA or gDNA that served as material.

CDR3 length: 16 residues. Trimming pared 4 bases from V and 0 bases from J, leaving 14 bases between. CDR1 and CDR2 from the germline V gene are SGHTS and YDEGEE. Only in-frame clones appear in the TCRdb table, and some are missing; sequencing was by immunoSEQ multiplex PCR. The profile shows roughly 250,000 clones, more than 70% of them singletons. Specimen: peripheral blood. The sequence was obtained from a man aged 35 to 55 with active or convalescent COVID-19. The V gene is TRBV5-8, the J gene TRBJ1-3; D possibly corresponds to TRBD1 (6 bases). The CDR3 nucleotides read TGTGCCAGCAGCCCCGGACAGAGGTTCTCTGGAAACACCATATATTTT. Translating it yields CASSPGQRFSGNTIYF.